The source of this T cell receptor (beta chain) is a study of metastatic and nonmetastatic thyroid tumors. Study background: The comparison covered peripheral blood and tumor or nodule tissue in malignant and benign thyroid patients. Study-wide points: Relative to benign nodules, malignant thyroid tumors were reportedly characterized by significantly elevated TCR beta diversity in blood and tumor.

Study processing details: Between-group CDR3 differences, defined by clinicopathological status, yielded a distant-metastasis classifier for papillary thyroid cancer. TCRdb called clones again from the PCR reads with MiXCR. TCRdb, not the original authors, processed these V and J calls. This sample carries tens of thousands of clones, roughly a fifth of them seen once, and the ten largest clones take 22%. CDR1 and CDR2 from the germline V gene are SGHAT and FQDESV (reference sequence). V lost 6 bases and J 0 bases, leaving 12 bases between the germline ends. CDR3 size: 16 residues. On this clone itself: Its antigen is currently unknown.

Prior to thyroid surgery, none of the patients had received any treatment. This rearrangement joins TRBV11-1 to TRBJ2-6; no clear D. This sequence was found in a female donor with papillary thyroid cancer or a benign thyroid nodule (not recorded which). Some clones in this sample may be carry-over from other donors' samples. Sequencing was carried out using blood. This CDR3 is CASSTDRSSGANVLTF. In DNA, the CDR3 is TGTGCCAGCAGTACCGACCGGAGCTCTGGGGCCAACGTCCTGACTTTC. Using reference TRBV11-1 and TRBJ2-6 for the parts outside the CDR3, the full variable domain is EAEVAQSPRYKITEKSQAVAFWCDPISGHATLYWYRQILGQGPELLVQFQDESVVDDSQLPKDRFSAERLKGVDSTLKIQPAELGDSAMYLCASSTDRSSGANVLTFGAGSRLTVL.